This TCR beta chain was documented in a study of T-cell reconstitution after alpha-beta-depleted transplantation in children. General study points: At day 60, the high TCRbeta diversity found in some patients originated from recipient T cells and thymic progenitors that had survived. Diversity and T-cell counts at one year after transplant derived mostly from new T cells. Reportedly, only several hundred clones from non-depleted graft cells drove alpha-beta T-cell counts at about two months.

In its sample, this clonotype was seen many times. Antigen: not known. CDR3 size: 12 residues. V was pared by 8 bases and J by 5 bases, with 15 bases between. Per the germline V gene, CDR1 is SQVTM and CDR2 is ANQGSEA. Unique molecular identifiers were built into the TCRbeta library. MiXCR, applied by TCRdb to the PCR reads, yields one record per CDR3 protein. The sample lists around 190,000 distinct CDR3 sequences; 6.6% were seen once. The chain combines TRBV29-1 with TRBJ1-1; no clear D gene. This TCR was sampled from a boy aged 2 to 10 with acute lymphoblastic leukemia, due to receive a stem cell transplant. The input for sequencing was PBMCs, taken before TCRalphabeta/CD19-depleted stem cell transplant. CDR3 sequence (DNA): TGCAGCTTCCTCAATTGGAGGACTGAAGCTTTCTTT. Its translation: CSFLNWRTEAFF.